One sample yielded the 4 T cell receptor beta chains listed below, sequenced in a study of blood T cells in healthy people across ages. Alongside a J-beta primer mix, a sample-barcoded 5' primer served in a second PCR lasting about 7 to 11 cycles. TCRdb redid the calling of the 5' RACE reads with MiXCR, one entry per CDR3 protein. Of some 1.8 million distinct CDR3 sequences listed, roughly 43% are singletons. The specimen was blood. The receptors originated from a human donor in good health.

This rearrangement joins TRBV30 to TRBJ2-5; possible D gene TRBD1, 6 bases. Germline V gives CDR1 GTSNPN, CDR2 SVGIG (reference sequence). Deletions cut 5 bases from V and 4 bases from J, with 17 bases between. The CDR3 is made up of 14 amino acids. The CDR3 DNA is TGTGCCTGGGTCCCAGGGGCCAACGCAGAGACCCAGTACTTC. As protein: CAWVPGANAETQYF.

The chain's CDR3 is CASSLGDRGGLYYEQYF. The CDR3 DNA is TGCGCCAGCAGCTTGGGGGACAGGGGCGGACTCTACTACGAGCAGTACTTC. The chain employs TRBV5-1 and TRBJ2-7; 10 positions match TRBD1. The CDR3 runs 17 residues. V lost 0 bases, J lost 3 bases, and 9 bases stayed unmatched. Per the germline V gene, CDR1 is SGHRS and CDR2 is YFSETQ.

The genes are TRBV4-1 and TRBJ1-6; 7 bases align to TRBD1. Trimming removed 3 bases from V and 9 bases from J; junction bases left unmatched: 11. This CDR3 comprises 16 residues. Germline assignment: CDR1 MGHRA and CDR2 YSYEKL. CDR3 sequence reads: CASSHILGGAGSPLHF. For the CDR3, the DNA is TGCGCCAGCAGCCATATCCTAGGGGGCGCGGGTTCACCCCTCCACTTT.

This clonotype was recorded a few times. The rearrangement uses TRBV20-1 and TRBJ2-3; 12 nucleotides line up with TRBD2. Germline V gene data show CDR1 as DFQATT and CDR2 as SNEGSKA (reference sequence). CDR3 length: 17 residues. The trim removed 5 bases at V and 5 bases at J, leaving 14 bases unmatched. In DNA, the CDR3 is TGCAGTGCTGCCCTCTCCGCTAGCGGGGGGGCAGGAGATACGCAGTATTTT. Amino acids: CSAALSASGGAGDTQYF.